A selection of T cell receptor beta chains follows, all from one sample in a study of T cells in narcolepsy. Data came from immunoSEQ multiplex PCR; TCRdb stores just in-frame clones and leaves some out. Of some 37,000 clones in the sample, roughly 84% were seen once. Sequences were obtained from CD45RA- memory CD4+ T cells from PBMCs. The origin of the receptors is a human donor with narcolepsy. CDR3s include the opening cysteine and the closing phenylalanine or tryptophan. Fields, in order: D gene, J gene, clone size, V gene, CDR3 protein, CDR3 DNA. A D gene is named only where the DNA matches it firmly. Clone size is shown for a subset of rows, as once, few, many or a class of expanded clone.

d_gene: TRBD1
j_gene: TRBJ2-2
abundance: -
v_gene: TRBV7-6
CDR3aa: CASSPWTPSGQGSGAGELFF
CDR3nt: TGTGCCAGCAGCCCTTGGACCCCATCGGGACAGGGAAGTGGGGCCGGGGAGCTGTTTTTT

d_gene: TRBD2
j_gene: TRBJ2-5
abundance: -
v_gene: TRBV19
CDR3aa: CASSIAGGGQETQYF
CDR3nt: TGTGCCAGTAGTATAGCCGGGGGGGGACAAGAGACCCAGTACTTC

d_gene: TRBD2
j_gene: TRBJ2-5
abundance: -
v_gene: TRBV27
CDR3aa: CASRVALAGGAGEETQYF
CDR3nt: TGTGCCAGCAGGGTAGCGCTAGCGGGGGGAGCTGGGGAAGAGACCCAGTACTTC

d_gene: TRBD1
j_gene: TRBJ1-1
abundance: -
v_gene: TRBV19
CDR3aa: CASSTYRDRGEAFF
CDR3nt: TGTGCCAGTAGTACGTACCGGGACAGGGGGGAAGCTTTCTTT

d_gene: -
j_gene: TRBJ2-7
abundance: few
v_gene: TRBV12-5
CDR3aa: CASGPGLGEQYF
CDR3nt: TGTGCTAGTGGTCCCGGTTTAGGTGAGCAGTACTTC

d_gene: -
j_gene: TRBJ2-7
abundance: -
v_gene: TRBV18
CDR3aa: CASSPPTQGEQYF
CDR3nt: TGTGCCAGCTCACCACCAACCCAAGGCGAGCAGTACTTC

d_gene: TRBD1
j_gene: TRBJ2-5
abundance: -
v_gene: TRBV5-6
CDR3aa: CASSTQGAQETQYF
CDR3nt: TGTGCCAGCAGCACGCAGGGGGCCCAAGAGACCCAGTACTTC

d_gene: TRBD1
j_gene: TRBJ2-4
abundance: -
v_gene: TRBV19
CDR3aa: CASSPQKDRVGIAKNIQYF
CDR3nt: TGTGCCAGTAGTCCCCAAAAGGACAGGGTGGGGATAGCCAAAAACATTCAGTACTTC

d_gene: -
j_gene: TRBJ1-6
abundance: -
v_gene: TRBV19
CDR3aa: CASSQDSFGNSPLHF
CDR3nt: TGTGCCAGTAGTCAGGACAGCTTCGGTAATTCACCCCTCCACTTT

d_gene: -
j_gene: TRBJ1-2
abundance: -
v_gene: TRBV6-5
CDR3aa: CASGPRTPTDGYTF
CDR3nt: TGTGCCAGCGGCCCTCGGACCCCGACGGATGGCTACACCTTC

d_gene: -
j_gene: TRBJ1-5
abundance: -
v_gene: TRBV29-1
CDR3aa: CSVASGAGQPQHF
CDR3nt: TGCAGCGTTGCGTCGGGAGCTGGTCAGCCCCAGCATTTT

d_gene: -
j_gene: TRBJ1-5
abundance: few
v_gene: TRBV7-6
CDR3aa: CASSLGAGYSNQPQHF
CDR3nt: TGTGCCAGCAGCTTAGGTGCCGGGTATAGCAATCAGCCCCAGCATTTT

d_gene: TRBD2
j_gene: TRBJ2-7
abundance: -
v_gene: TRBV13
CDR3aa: CASSGLAGEGEQYF
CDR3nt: TGTGCCAGCAGCGGACTAGCGGGGGAAGGGGAGCAGTACTTC

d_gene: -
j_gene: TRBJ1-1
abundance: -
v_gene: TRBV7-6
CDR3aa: CASSLGGGEAFF
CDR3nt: TGTGCCAGCAGCTTAGGGGGGGGAGAAGCTTTCTTT

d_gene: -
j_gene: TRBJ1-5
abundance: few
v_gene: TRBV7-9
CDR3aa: CASSRASGGSNQPQHF
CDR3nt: TGTGCCAGCAGCCGAGCCTCGGGGGGCTCTAATCAGCCCCAGCATTTT

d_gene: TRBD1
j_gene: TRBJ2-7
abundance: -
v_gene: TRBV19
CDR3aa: CATRLTGGDEQYF
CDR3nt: TGTGCCACACGCTTGACAGGGGGCGACGAGCAGTACTTC

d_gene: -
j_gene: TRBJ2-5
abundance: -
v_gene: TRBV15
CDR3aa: CATSRDQGREETQYF
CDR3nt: TGTGCCACCAGCAGAGACCAGGGAAGGGAAGAGACCCAGTACTTC

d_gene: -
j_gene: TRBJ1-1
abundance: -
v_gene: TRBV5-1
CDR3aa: CASSPQGITEAFF
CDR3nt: TGCGCCAGCAGCCCCCAAGGGATCACTGAAGCTTTCTTT

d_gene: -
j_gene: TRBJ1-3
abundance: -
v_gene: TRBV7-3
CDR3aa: CASSLQDPRSGNTIYF
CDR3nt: TGTGCCAGCAGCTTACAGGATCCTCGCTCTGGAAACACCATATATTTT

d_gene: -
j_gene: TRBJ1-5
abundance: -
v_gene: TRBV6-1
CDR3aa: CASSDSNQPQHF
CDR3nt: TGTGCCAGCAGTGACAGCAATCAGCCCCAGCATTTT

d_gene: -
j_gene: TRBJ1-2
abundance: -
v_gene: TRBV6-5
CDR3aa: CASSPGPNYGYTF
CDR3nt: TGTGCCAGCAGTCCCGGGCCCAACTATGGCTACACCTTC

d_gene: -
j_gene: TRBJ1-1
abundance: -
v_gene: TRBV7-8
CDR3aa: CASSLALSANTEAFF
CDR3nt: TGTGCCAGCAGCTTAGCGTTGTCGGCTAACACTGAAGCTTTCTTT

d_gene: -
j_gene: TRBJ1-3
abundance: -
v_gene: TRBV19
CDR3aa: CASRGRHSGNTIYF
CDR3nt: TGTGCCAGTAGAGGCAGACACTCTGGAAACACCATATATTTT

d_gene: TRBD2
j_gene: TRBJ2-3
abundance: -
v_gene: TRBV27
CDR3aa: CASSLPPKRGYPDTQYF
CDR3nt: TGTGCCAGCAGTCTCCCGCCCAAGCGGGGGTACCCAGATACGCAGTATTTT

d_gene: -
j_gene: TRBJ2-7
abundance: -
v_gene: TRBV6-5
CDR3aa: CASGHYEQYF
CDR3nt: TGTGCCAGCGGGCACTACGAGCAGTACTTC

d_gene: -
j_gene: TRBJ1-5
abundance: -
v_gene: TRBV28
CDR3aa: CASSSPGDYSNQPQHF
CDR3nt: TGTGCCAGCAGTTCCCCGGGGGATTATAGCAATCAGCCCCAGCATTTT

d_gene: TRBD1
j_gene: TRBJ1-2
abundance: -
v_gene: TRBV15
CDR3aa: CATSTGTGGGYGYTF
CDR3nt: TGTGCCACCAGTACCGGGACAGGGGGCGGCTATGGCTACACCTTC

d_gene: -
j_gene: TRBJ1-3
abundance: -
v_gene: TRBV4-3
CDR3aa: CASSQGGGLGNTIYF
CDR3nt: TGCGCCAGCAGCCAAGGAGGTGGGCTCGGAAACACCATATATTTT

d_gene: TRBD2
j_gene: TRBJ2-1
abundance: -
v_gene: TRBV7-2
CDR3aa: CASSLVGLVNEQFF
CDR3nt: TGTGCCAGCAGCTTAGTGGGACTAGTTAATGAGCAGTTCTTC

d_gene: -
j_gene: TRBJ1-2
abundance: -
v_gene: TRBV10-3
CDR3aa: CAISESRESYGYTF
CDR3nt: TGTGCCATCAGTGAGTCTAGGGAATCTTATGGCTACACCTTC

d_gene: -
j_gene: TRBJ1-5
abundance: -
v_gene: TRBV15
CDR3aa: CATSRDQGTGQPQHF
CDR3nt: TGTGCCACCAGCAGAGATCAGGGGACGGGGCAGCCCCAGCATTTT

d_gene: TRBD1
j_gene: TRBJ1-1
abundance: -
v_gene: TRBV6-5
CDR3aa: CASRGQGAATEAFF
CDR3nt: TGTGCCAGCAGGGGACAGGGGGCGGCCACTGAAGCTTTCTTT

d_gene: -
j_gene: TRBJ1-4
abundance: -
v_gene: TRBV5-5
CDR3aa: CASSSSPGEKLFF
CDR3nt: TGTGCCAGCAGCTCCTCCCCGGGAGAAAAACTGTTTTTT